This T cell receptor beta chain is from a study of T cells in localized non-small cell lung cancer. Sequencing was performed with immunoSEQ multiplex PCR; in TCRdb, only in-frame clones are kept and a portion is missing. Among approximately 65,000 clones listed, approximately 80% were seen once. The CDR3 is 13 residues long. Looked up from germline, CDR1 is SNHLY and CDR2 is FYNNEI. The V and J ends lost 6 bases and 5 bases, in that order; junction bases with no gene match: 6. Sequencing was performed on PBMCs, taken before any cancer treatment. The chain uses TRBV2 and TRBJ1-2; 7 bases are a match to TRBD1. The receptor was derived from a man aged 35-69 years with stage II lung adenocarcinoma. In DNA form, the CDR3 reads TGTGCCAGCAGCAGGGGGGATAAATATGGCTACACCTTC. Protein sequence: CASSRGDKYGYTF.